This record covers a single T cell receptor (beta chain). The record originates from a study of shared clonotypes between healthy human individuals. This CDR3 is built from 18 residues. Germline trimming cut 4 bases from V and 2 bases from J; bases unmatched to any gene: 14. Germline assignment: CDR1 MNHEY and CDR2 SMNVEV (reference sequence). Sequencing used immunoSEQ multiplex PCR; TCRdb keeps in-frame clones, though not all of them. The sample has about 2.4 million clones; approximately 93% are singletons. The rearrangement joins TRBV27 to TRBJ2-5, with 9 bases lining up with TRBD1. The TCR comes from a man younger than 35 in good health. Some clones in this sample may be carry-over from other donors' samples. Sequenced input: naive CD4+ T cells from PBMCs. The subset was: CD45RA+ positively selected. The CDR3 is CASSYVPFPGQGQETQYF. CDR3 coding DNA: TGTGCCAGCAGTTATGTTCCATTTCCGGGACAGGGACAAGAGACCCAGTACTTC.